The T cell receptor (beta chain) under discussion was sequenced for a study of T cell repertoires in cytomegalovirus infection. On the study more broadly: TCR beta signatures that were public indicated CMV infection and matching HLA type.

Study observations and caveats: The cumulative frequency of public TCR beta families identified carriers of CMV plus the relevant HLA.

This clonotype was picked up a small number of times. Its antigen is undetermined. The V and J ends lost 3 bases and 2 bases respectively, with 11 bases between them. CDR3 length equals 15 residues. The germline V gene has CDR1 SGHAT and CDR2 FQNNGV. One entry per CDR3 protein results from TCRdb running MiXCR on the reads. The sample lists roughly 90,000 distinct CDR3 sequences, 20% to 30% occurring once. Sequencing used CD8+ T cells from cultured PBMCs, obtained from culture after CMV antigen stimulation. V and J are TRBV11-2 and TRBJ1-3; D possibly corresponds to TRBD1 (6 bases). This sequence was found in a human donor in good health (CMV status not recorded). Some clones in this sample may be carry-over from other donors' samples. CDR3 amino acids: CASSLGGGPGNTIYF. The CDR3, as DNA: TGTGCCAGCAGCTTGGGGGGGGGGCCTGGAAACACCATATATTTT. The variable domain in full, completed from reference TRBV11-2 and TRBJ1-3, reads EAGVAQSPRYKIIEKRQSVAFWCNPISGHATLYWYQQILGQGPKLLIQFQNNGVVDDSQLPKDRFSAERLKGVDSTLKIQPAKLEDSAVYLCASSLGGGPGNTIYFGEGSWLTVV.